This T cell receptor beta chain appears in the sequencing data of a study of immune evolution from preneoplasia to lung adenocarcinoma. Study results and limitations: Normal lung had highest clonality; later lesions appeared denser, more diverse. Top clone frequencies peaked in normal lung, apparently declining through invasive adenocarcinoma.

Resections took place in Japan or China from about 2013 to 2017. H&E slides confirmed each diagnosis, reviewed by two pathologists independently. Concerning this clone: Its antigen is not known.

Germline V gene sequence: CDR1 MGHRA, CDR2 YSYEKL. Trimming cost V 2 bases and J 6 bases, with 4 bases left between them. CDR3 length equals 12 residues. Produced via immunoSEQ multiplex PCR; TCRdb's table is partial and in-frame only. The table lists about 6,300 clones, about four fifths of them singletons. The clonotype was recovered from a donor aged 70 or over with lung adenocarcinoma. Material for sequencing was FFPE adjacent normal lung tissue. The chain combines TRBV4-1 with TRBJ1-4, with D unclear. CDR3 bases: TGCGCCAGCAGCCAAACCCATGAAAAACTGTTTTTT. It codes for CASSQTHEKLFF.